This T cell receptor beta chain derives from a study of blood T cell repertoires in COVID-19. Germline values: CDR1 SGHTA, CDR2 FQGNSA. The V end was cut by 0 bases, the J end by 2 bases, with 17 bases between. CDR3 length: 18 residues. Authors' data handling: Nucleated cell number was recorded as an estimate derived from reference gene primer amplification. Data came from immunoSEQ multiplex PCR; TCRdb stores just in-frame clones and leaves some out. V, J and clone size are those of that table, while D and trimming were read from the DNA. Here the sample spans 470,000 or so clones, around 90% being singletons.

The sample comprised PBMCs or T cells enriched from blood (not recorded which). The chain employs TRBV7-2 and TRBJ1-5; weak D call: TRBD1 (6 bases). The receptor's source is a young woman with acute COVID-19. The CDR3 DNA is TGTGCCAGCAGCTTAGCGCGGAGGAGGGGGGGTGGCAATCAGCCCCAGCATTTT. Protein: CASSLARRRGGGNQPQHF.